This T cell receptor (beta chain) emerged from a study of OX40 agonist ivuxolimab in advanced cancers. At the level of the study: Patients received ivuxolimab, an intravenous treatment, every 2 weeks at 0.01 to 10 mg/kg. Patients with prior anti-PD-1, anti-PD-L1 or anti-CTLA-4 therapy were eligible; 40% had some. Overall study results and limits: Expanded peripheral T cells had an undetermined antigen specificity. Researchers report that CD8+ T cells had, on average, more expanded clones than CD4+.

The V and J ends lost 2 bases and 11 bases respectively, with 14 bases between them. The CDR3 is 13 residues long. Per germline, CDR1 SGHTS and CDR2 YDEGEE. Assay used: immunoSEQ multiplex PCR; TCRdb lists only in-frame clones, some missing. The table includes about 81,000 clones, roughly 91% detected once. A note on this clone: Antigen: not known.

The chain uses TRBV5-8 and TRBJ1-5; a weak D match, TRBD1 (5 bases). This TCR was sampled from an adult with an advanced solid tumor such as melanoma, head and neck, liver or kidney cancer. The sequencing here drew on CD4+ or CD8+ T cells sorted from blood, taken in a trial of the OX40 agonist ivuxolimab. CDR3 sequence (DNA): TGTGCCAGCAGCTTCCTTGCCGGGGGGGCCCAGCATTTT. Its translation: CASSFLAGGAQHF.